One sample yielded the 29 T cell receptor beta chains listed below, sequenced in a study of blood T cell repertoires in COVID-19. Data came from immunoSEQ multiplex PCR; TCRdb stores just in-frame clones and leaves some out. The sample has around 60,000 clones, approximately 72% seen once. What was sequenced was peripheral blood. These receptors came from a woman between 65 and 79 years old with COVID-19, enrolled during active disease.

CDR3 DNA sequence: TGTGCCAGCAGCGCCCGACTAGGCTATAGCACAGATACGCAGTATTTT. As protein: CASSARLGYSTDTQYF. The chain is built from TRBV5-4 and TRBJ2-3; tentatively, D is TRBD2 (6 bases). CDR3 size: 16 residues. Between the trimmed V and J ends, which lost 4 bases and 0 bases, there was a span of 15 bases. In germline, CDR1 is SGHNT, CDR2 YYREEE (reference sequence).

This chain uses TRBV19 with TRBJ1-2; TRBD1 matches at 9 bases. V gave up 5 bases and J gave up 2 bases; unmatched junction bases: 6. The germline CDR1 and CDR2 sequences are LNHDA and SQIVND (reference sequence). CDR3 length: 15 amino acids. CDR3 sequence reads: CASSGTGRENYGYTF. The DNA of the CDR3 is TGTGCCAGTAGTGGGACAGGGAGGGAGAACTATGGCTACACCTTC.

This chain links TRBV19 with TRBJ1-2, with 9 bases identical to TRBD1. J lost 3 bases, V lost 6 bases, and 5 bases had no gene match. Germline V CDR1 and CDR2: LNHDA, SQIVND (reference sequence). The CDR3 runs to 14 residues. The CDR3 loop reads CASREQGAYYGYTF. CDR3 nucleotides: TGTGCCAGTAGGGAACAGGGGGCTTACTATGGCTACACCTTC.

The V gene is TRBV7-3, the J gene TRBJ2-5; possible D gene TRBD2, 6 bases. CDR1 SGHTA and CDR2 FQGTGA come from the germline V gene. The V end lost 5 bases, the J end lost 4 bases, and 11 bases lay between the germline ends. The CDR3 totals 13 residues. For the CDR3, the DNA is TGTGCCAGCAGCACCGGGACTGGAGAGACCCAGTACTTC. Amino acids: CASSTGTGETQYF.

The gene calls are TRBV6-5 and TRBJ1-4; D is unclear. Trimming removed 0 bases from V and 0 bases from J, with 8 bases in between. This CDR3 region has 16 residues. Germline V CDR1 and CDR2: MNHEY, SVGAGI. Here the CDR3 DNA reads TGTGCCAGCAGTTACTCAACAGCTGCAACTAATGAAAAACTGTTTTTT. Its translation: CASSYSTAATNEKLFF.

By frequency in the sample, this clone is medium-sized. The rearrangement uses TRBV19 and TRBJ1-5, with 9 bases identical to TRBD1. Trimming at V came to 5 bases and at J to 0 bases, leaving 8 bases not matched to a gene. Germline V gene sequence: CDR1 LNHDA, CDR2 SQIVND (reference sequence). The length of the CDR3 is 17 residues. The CDR3 DNA follows: TGTGCCAGTAGTCTGACAGGGGGTCGCTATAGCAATCAGCCCCAGCATTTT. It yields the protein CASSLTGGRYSNQPQHF.

V is TRBV9 and J is TRBJ1-1, with 8 positions matching TRBD1. V was pared by 4 bases and J by 4 bases, with 21 bases of the junction left unmatched. CDR1 and CDR2 from the germline V gene are SGDLS and YYNGEE. This CDR3 spans 19 amino acids. The CDR3 DNA is TGTGCCAGCAGCTACTCTTCCACTTTTCCGAGGACAGGGCGCACTGAAGCTTTCTTT. Its translation is CASSYSSTFPRTGRTEAFF.

The V gene is TRBV6-5, the J gene TRBJ1-5; 9 bases agree with TRBD1. CDR3 length: 15 amino acids. Germline trimming cut 6 bases from V and 4 bases from J; bases unmatched to any gene: 7. Per the germline V gene, CDR1 is MNHEY and CDR2 is SVGAGI. CDR3 sequence: CASRGGQGSNQPQHF. The CDR3 nucleotides read TGTGCCAGCAGGGGCGGACAGGGGTCAAATCAGCCCCAGCATTTT.

V is TRBV5-6 and J is TRBJ1-6; 7 positions match TRBD1. V dropped 5 bases and J dropped 12; count of bases not matched to a gene: 20. CDR3 length: 17 residues. CDR1 and CDR2 from the germline V gene are SGHDT and YYEEEE. CDR3 nucleotides: TGTGCCAGCAGTTACAGGGGTGGAGGAAGACAGCCGCAACCCCTCCACTTT. This gives the protein CASSYRGGGRQPQPLHF.

The rearrangement joins TRBV20-1 to TRBJ2-1, with 10 bases aligning to TRBD2. The germline V gene encodes CDR1 DFQATT and CDR2 SNEGSKA (reference sequence). This CDR3 has 15 residues. The junction had 3 bases not matched to a gene; V was cut back by 3 bases and J by 1 base. Written as DNA, the CDR3 is TGCAGTGCTAGTTTACTAGCGGGATCCTACAATGAGCAGTTCTTC. This codes for CSASLLAGSYNEQFF.

The rearrangement joins TRBV24-1 to TRBJ1-5; D call uncertain. Deletions cut 5 bases from V and 7 bases from J, with 11 bases between. The CDR3 has 13 amino acids. Germline-derived CDR1 and CDR2 are KGHDR and SFDVKD. CDR3 sequence (DNA): TGTGCCACCAGTGCGCGGGATGGCCAGCCCCAGCATTTT. Translating gives CATSARDGQPQHF.

V and J are TRBV15 and TRBJ2-2, with a possible D match to TRBD1 (7 bases). The CDR3 has 18 residues. Per germline, CDR1 LNHNV and CDR2 YYDKDF (reference sequence). The germline V and J ends were trimmed by 5 bases and 1 base, with 20 bases remaining between them. The CDR3 loop is CATSGGGLGTGNTGELFF. DNA for the CDR3: TGTGCCACCAGCGGAGGGGGCCTAGGGACTGGGAACACCGGGGAGCTGTTTTTT.

The sample holds one count of this clone. The rearrangement uses TRBV3-1 (or the pseudogene TRBV3-2) and TRBJ2-5, with TRBD2 identical over 8 bases. V lost 7 bases, J lost 4 bases, and 11 bases stayed unmatched. The CDR3 length is 15 residues. From germline, CDR1 is LGHDT and CDR2 YNNKEL (reference sequence). In DNA, the CDR3 is TGTGCCAGCATGGAGGCGGGAGGAGTCTCAGAGACCCAGTACTTC. Translated: CASMEAGGVSETQYF.

The chain couples TRBV6-6 to TRBJ1-2, with D tentatively TRBD1 (5 bases). The CDR3 is 14 residues long. The V gene lost 5 bases and the J gene lost 3 bases, with 13 bases spanning the gap. Germline V gives CDR1 MNHNY, CDR2 SVGAGI (reference sequence). The CDR3 DNA is TGTGCCAGCAGTCAAAGGGGAGGGGACTATGGCTACACCTTC. Its protein is CASSQRGGDYGYTF.

J is TRBJ2-2 and V is TRBV4-2; no firm D call. Germline lookup yields CDR1 LGHNA and CDR2 YNFKEQ. V was shortened by 0 bases and J by 5 bases, with 13 bases between the two germline ends. This CDR3 is 16 amino acids long. This CDR3 is CASSQEIGQKTGELFF. CDR3 in DNA: TGTGCCAGCAGCCAAGAGATTGGGCAGAAGACCGGGGAGCTGTTTTTT.

The gene calls are TRBV3-1 (or the pseudogene TRBV3-2) and TRBJ2-5; 9 bases align to TRBD2. The CDR3 consists of 17 residues. Germline V CDR1 and CDR2: LGHDT, YNNKEL (reference sequence). V lost 2 bases, J lost 7 bases, and 14 bases stayed unmatched. As DNA, the CDR3 is TGTGCCAGCAGCCAAAACTTAGCGGGGGCCTCAAGAGGGACCCAGTACTTC. Its translation is CASSQNLAGASRGTQYF.

The rearrangement joins TRBV5-6 to TRBJ1-3, with D maybe TRBD1 (5 bases). From germline, CDR1 is SGHDT and CDR2 YYEEEE. The CDR3 sequence is 13 residues long. V dropped 4 bases and J dropped 7 bases, with 12 bases sitting between them. As DNA, the CDR3 is TGTGCCAGCAGCCCCTCGGGGGAGAACACCATATATTTT. Its translation is CASSPSGENTIYF.

The chain employs TRBV7-8 and TRBJ2-2; D is ambiguous. Trimming stripped 3 bases from V and 4 bases from J, with 9 bases between. In germline, CDR1 is SGHVS, CDR2 FQNEAQ. CDR3 length: 14 amino acids. The CDR3 DNA follows: TGTGCCAGCAGCTTGAGTAGTCGCACCGGGGAGCTGTTTTTT. Translation: CASSLSSRTGELFF.

The chain couples TRBV14 to TRBJ2-3, with 8 nucleotides matching TRBD2. Germline loops: CDR1 SGHDN, CDR2 FVKESK. The CDR3 spans 17 residues. The trim removed 2 bases at V and 2 bases at J, leaving 9 bases unmatched. The CDR3 nucleotides are TGTGCCAGCAGCCAACGCCAGCGGGGGCCCACCACAGATACGCAGTATTTT. As protein: CASSQRQRGPTTDTQYF.

This clone was detected once. The rearrangement uses TRBV3-1 (or the pseudogene TRBV3-2) and TRBJ2-7, with D tentatively TRBD2 (6 bases). The CDR3 extends over 15 amino acids. Deletions cut 2 bases from V and 2 bases from J, with 13 bases between. Germline V gene sequence: CDR1 LGHDT, CDR2 YNNKEL (reference sequence). The chain's CDR3 is CASSQSGGKAYEQYV. CDR3 coding DNA: TGTGCCAGCAGCCAATCAGGAGGGAAAGCCTACGAGCAGTACGTC.

The chain combines TRBV29-1 with TRBJ2-5; 12 bases map to TRBD2. After removal of 4 bases from V and 4 bases from J, the junction contained 4 bases not matched to a gene. CDR1 is SQVTM and CDR2 is ANQGSEA in the germline V gene. The CDR3 has 14 amino acids. The CDR3 loop reads CSVGLAGGGETQYF. The CDR3 DNA follows: TGCAGCGTTGGTCTAGCGGGAGGGGGAGAGACCCAGTACTTC.

This chain joins TRBV7-2 and TRBJ1-5, with no clear D. The germline gives CDR1 SGHTA, CDR2 FQGNSA. Trimming cost V 3 bases and J 1 base, with 4 bases left between them. The CDR3 is 13 residues long. The DNA of the CDR3 is TGTGCCAGCAGCTTCCGGAGCAATCAGCCCCAGCATTTT. Its translation: CASSFRSNQPQHF.

This clone occurred once. This chain joins TRBV3-1 (or the pseudogene TRBV3-2) and TRBJ2-5; D is unresolved. The germline V gene has CDR1 LGHDT and CDR2 YNNKEL (reference sequence). This CDR3 has 14 residues. V lost 1 base and J lost 3, with 9 bases in between. The CDR3 reads CASSQGVAEETQYF. In DNA, the CDR3 is TGTGCCAGCAGCCAAGGTGTGGCCGAAGAGACCCAGTACTTC.

V usage is TRBV5-1 and J usage is TRBJ2-3, with D possibly being TRBD2 (5 bases). CDR1 and CDR2 (germline): SGHRS, YFSETQ. Trimming left V 4 bases short and J 0 bases short, with 15 bases between. The CDR3 length is 16 residues. The CDR3 nucleotides are TGCGCCAGCAGCCCAATCGGCGGGTCTAGCACAGATACGCAGTATTTT. It translates to CASSPIGGSSTDTQYF.

The CDR3 reads CASSTGQGARETQYF. The DNA for the CDR3 is TGCGCCAGCAGCACGGGACAGGGGGCCCGAGAGACCCAGTACTTC. The V call is TRBV5-1, the J call TRBJ2-5, with 12 positions matching TRBD1. The germline gives CDR1 SGHRS, CDR2 YFSETQ. V shed 4 bases, J shed 4 bases, and the junction held 5 bases outside the gene matches. The CDR3 has 15 amino acids.

This chain uses TRBV19 with TRBJ2-2, with TRBD2 matching over 8 bases. V shed 3 bases, J shed 6 bases, and the junction held 6 bases outside the gene matches. In germline, CDR1 is LNHDA, CDR2 SQIVND (reference sequence). The length of the CDR3 is 15 residues. CDR3 in DNA: TGTGCCAGTAGTATTGGCGGGAGGTCGGCCGGGGAGCTGTTTTTT. Its translation: CASSIGGRSAGELFF.

The V gene is TRBV2, the J gene TRBJ2-3, with D maybe TRBD2 (6 bases). Germline values: CDR1 SNHLY, CDR2 FYNNEI. There are 12 residues in the CDR3. Trimming shortened V by 2 bases and J by 10 bases, and 10 bases separated the two germline ends. The CDR3: CASSERRVPQYF. DNA for the CDR3: TGTGCCAGCAGTGAACGGAGGGTTCCGCAGTATTTT.

V gene TRBV7-9 combines with J gene TRBJ2-7; no firm D call. The CDR3 has 12 residues. Trimming removed 2 bases at V and 5 bases at J, with 7 bases between. The germline CDR1 and CDR2 sequences are SEHNR and FQNEAQ (reference sequence). The CDR3: CASSLIPDEQYF. In DNA, the CDR3 is TGTGCCAGCAGCTTAATTCCCGACGAGCAGTACTTC.

A single count supports this clone. V is TRBV2 and J is TRBJ2-3, with no clear D. V lost 7 bases and J lost 0, with 8 bases in between. Germline lookup yields CDR1 SNHLY and CDR2 FYNNEI. There are 13 residues in the CDR3. CDR3 coding DNA: TGTGCCAGCATGGAGACTAGCACAGATACGCAGTATTTT. It yields the protein CASMETSTDTQYF.